This T cell receptor beta chain emerged from a study of blood T cell repertoires in COVID-19. Study-wide context: Samples representing acute and convalescent COVID-19 were sourced from the United States, Italy and Spain.

The germline gives CDR1 LGHNA, CDR2 YSLEER. This CDR3 comprises 14 residues. V lost 2 bases, J lost 5 bases, and 4 bases stayed unmatched. Source study methods: Reference gene primer amplification yielded estimated nucleated cell counts. Libraries were prepared by immunoSEQ multiplex PCR; TCRdb keeps only in-frame clonotypes and omits some of them. Clone size and the V and J calls come from that table; the DNA yielded D and trimming. This sample has a few hundred thousand clones, with 70% to 90% found just once. What was sequenced was peripheral blood. The rearrangement links TRBV4-3 to TRBJ1-1; 8 bases are a match to TRBD1. This clonotype was sampled from a man between 35 and 55 years old with acute or convalescent COVID-19. The CDR3 nucleotides are TGCGCCAGCAGCCAATTCAACAGGGGGACTGAAGCTTTCTTT. Its protein is CASSQFNRGTEAFF.